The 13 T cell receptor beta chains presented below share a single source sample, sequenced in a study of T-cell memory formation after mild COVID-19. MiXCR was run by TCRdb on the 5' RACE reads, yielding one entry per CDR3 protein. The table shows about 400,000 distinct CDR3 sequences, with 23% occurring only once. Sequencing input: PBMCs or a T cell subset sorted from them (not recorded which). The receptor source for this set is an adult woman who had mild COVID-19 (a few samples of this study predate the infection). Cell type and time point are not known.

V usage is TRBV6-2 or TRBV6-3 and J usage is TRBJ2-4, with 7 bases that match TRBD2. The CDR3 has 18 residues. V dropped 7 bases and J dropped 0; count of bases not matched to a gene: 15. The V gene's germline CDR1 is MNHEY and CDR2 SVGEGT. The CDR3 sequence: CASNPGLGKDVAKNIQYF. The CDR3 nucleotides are TGTGCCAGCAACCCAGGACTAGGGAAAGATGTAGCCAAAAACATTCAGTACTTC.

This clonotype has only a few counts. Here the CDR3 reads CASSLMMNTEAFF. CDR3 DNA sequence: TGTGCCAGCAGCTTAATGATGAACACTGAAGCTTTCTTT. The rearrangement links TRBV7-3 to TRBJ1-1; D is unresolved. V shed 1 base and J shed 0 bases, with 3 bases lying between them. The CDR3 contains 13 residues. CDR1 and CDR2 from the germline V gene are SGHTA and FQGTGA.

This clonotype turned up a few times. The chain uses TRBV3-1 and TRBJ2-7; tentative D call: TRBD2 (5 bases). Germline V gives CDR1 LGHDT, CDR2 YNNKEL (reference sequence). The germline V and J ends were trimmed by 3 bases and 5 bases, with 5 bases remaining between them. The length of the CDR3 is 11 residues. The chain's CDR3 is CASSQRDEQYF. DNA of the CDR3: TGTGCCAGCAGCCAGAGGGACGAGCAGTACTTC.

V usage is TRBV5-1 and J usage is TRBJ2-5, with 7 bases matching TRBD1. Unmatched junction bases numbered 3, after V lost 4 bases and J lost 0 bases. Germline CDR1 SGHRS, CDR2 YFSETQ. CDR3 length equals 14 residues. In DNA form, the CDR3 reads TGCGCCAGCAGCCCGGGACAGTACCAAGAGACCCAGTACTTC. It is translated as CASSPGQYQETQYF. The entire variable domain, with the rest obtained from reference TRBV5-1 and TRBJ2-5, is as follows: KAGVTQTPRYLIKTRGQQVTLSCSPISGHRSVSWYQQTPGQGLQFLFEYFSETQRNKGNFPGRFSGRQFSNSRSEMNVSTLELGDSALYLCASSPGQYQETQYFGPGTRLLVL.

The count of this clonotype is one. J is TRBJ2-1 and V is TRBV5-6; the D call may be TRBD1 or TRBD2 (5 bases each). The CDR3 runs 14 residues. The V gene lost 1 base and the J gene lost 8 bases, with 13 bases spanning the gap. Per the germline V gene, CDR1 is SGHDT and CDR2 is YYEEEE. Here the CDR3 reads CASSLSLAGYEQFF. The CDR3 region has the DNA TGTGCCAGCAGCTTGAGTCTAGCAGGGTATGAGCAGTTCTTC.

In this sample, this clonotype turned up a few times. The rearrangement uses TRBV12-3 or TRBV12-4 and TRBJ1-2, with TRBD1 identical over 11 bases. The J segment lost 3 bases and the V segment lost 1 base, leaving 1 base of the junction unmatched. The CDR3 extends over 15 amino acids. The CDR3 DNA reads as TGTGCCAGCAGTTTAGGGGGACAGGGGGACTATGGCTACACCTTC. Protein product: CASSLGGQGDYGYTF.

CDR3 DNA sequence: TGTGCCAGCAGCGTAGGCCCTTCCCCAAGGTCCTACGAGCAGTACTTC. It specifies CASSVGPSPRSYEQYF. J is TRBJ2-7 and V is TRBV9; D is undetermined. CDR1 is SGDLS, CDR2 YYNGEE, per germline. V dropped 0 bases and J dropped 1 base, with 14 bases sitting between them. This CDR3 is 16 amino acids long. The full variable domain, in which reference TRBV9 and TRBJ2-7 provide the parts outside the CDR3, is DSGVTQTPKHLITATGQRVTLRCSPRSGDLSVYWYQQSLDQGLQFLIQYYNGEERAKGNILERFSAQQFPDLHSELNLSSLELGDSALYFCASSVGPSPRSYEQYFGPGTRLTVT.

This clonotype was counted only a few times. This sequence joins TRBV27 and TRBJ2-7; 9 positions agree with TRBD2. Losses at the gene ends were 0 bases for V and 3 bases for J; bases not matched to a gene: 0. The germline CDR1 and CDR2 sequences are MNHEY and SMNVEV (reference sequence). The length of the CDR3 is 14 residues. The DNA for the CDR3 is TGTGCCAGCAGTTTATCGACTAGCGGCTACGAGCAGTACTTC. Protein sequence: CASSLSTSGYEQYF.

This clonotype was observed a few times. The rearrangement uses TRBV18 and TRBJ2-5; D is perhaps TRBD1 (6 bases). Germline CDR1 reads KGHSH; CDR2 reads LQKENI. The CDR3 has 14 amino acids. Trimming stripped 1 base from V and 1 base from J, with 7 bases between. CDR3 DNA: TGTGCCAGCTCACCACGGGACACCCAAGAGACCCAGTACTTC. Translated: CASSPRDTQETQYF.

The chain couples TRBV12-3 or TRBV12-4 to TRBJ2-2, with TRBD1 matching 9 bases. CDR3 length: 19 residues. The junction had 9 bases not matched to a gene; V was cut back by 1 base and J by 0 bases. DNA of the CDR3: TGTGCCAGCAGTTTAGAGGGGCAAAACAGGGGGCCGAACACCGGGGAGCTGTTTTTT. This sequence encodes CASSLEGQNRGPNTGELFF.

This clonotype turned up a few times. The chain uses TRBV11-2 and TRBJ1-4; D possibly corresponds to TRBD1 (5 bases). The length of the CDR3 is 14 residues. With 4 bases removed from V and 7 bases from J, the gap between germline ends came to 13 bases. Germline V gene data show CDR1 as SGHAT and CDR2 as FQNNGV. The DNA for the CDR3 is TGTGCCAGCAGCTCTATGGGGCGGGGTGAAAAACTGTTTTTT. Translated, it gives CASSSMGRGEKLFF.

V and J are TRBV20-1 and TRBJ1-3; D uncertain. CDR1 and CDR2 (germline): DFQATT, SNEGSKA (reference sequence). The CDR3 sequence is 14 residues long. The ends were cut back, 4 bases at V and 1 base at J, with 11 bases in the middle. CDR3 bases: TGCAGTGCTACCCCCGGCAGATCTGGAAACACCATATATTTT. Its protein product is CSATPGRSGNTIYF.

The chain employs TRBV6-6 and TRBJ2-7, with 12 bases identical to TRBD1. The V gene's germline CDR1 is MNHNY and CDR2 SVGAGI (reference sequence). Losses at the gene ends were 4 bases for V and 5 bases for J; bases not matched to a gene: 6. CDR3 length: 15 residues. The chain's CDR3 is CASSFSGQGADEQYF. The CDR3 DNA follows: TGTGCCAGCAGTTTCTCGGGACAGGGGGCTGACGAGCAGTACTTC.